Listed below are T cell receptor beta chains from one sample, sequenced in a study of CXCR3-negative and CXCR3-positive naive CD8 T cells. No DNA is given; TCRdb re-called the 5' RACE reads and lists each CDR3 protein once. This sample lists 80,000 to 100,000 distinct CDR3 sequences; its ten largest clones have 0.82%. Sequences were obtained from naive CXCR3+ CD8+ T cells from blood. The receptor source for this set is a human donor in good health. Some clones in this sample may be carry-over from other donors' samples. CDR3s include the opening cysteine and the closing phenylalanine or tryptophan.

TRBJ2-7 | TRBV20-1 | CSATPVDRGYEQYF
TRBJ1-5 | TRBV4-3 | CASSQDWGEGNQPQHF
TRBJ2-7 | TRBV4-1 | CASSQGALLEQYF
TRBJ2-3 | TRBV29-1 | CSVEKYPPAPDTQYF
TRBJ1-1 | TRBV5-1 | CANSFSDRNTEAFF
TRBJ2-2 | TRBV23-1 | CASSRRTGELFF
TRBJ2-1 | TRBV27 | CASSLTPTGDEQFF
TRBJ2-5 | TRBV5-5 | CASSLEVIETQYF
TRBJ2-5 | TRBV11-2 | CASDPTAGGETQYF
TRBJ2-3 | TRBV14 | CASSPLVSTDTQYF
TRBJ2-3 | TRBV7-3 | CASSQTGYLGDTQYF
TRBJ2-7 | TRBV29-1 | CSVEQGAYEQYF
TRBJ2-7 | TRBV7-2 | CASSSGPPGNEQYF
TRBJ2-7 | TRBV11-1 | CASSSSSGRASYEQYF
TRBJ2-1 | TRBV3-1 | CASSHRGGNEQFF
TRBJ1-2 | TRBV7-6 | CASSLDDRWGHGGYTF
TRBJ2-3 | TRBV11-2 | CASSPYGGADTQYF
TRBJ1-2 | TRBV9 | CASSVDGQSWVGYTF
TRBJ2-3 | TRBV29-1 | CSVDHSGGTDTQYF
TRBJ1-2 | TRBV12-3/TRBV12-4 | CASRHRDRELYGYTF
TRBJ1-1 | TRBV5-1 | CASSLKEGLNTEAFF
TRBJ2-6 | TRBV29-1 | CSVSTSSGANVLTF
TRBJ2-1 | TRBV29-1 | CSVEGGSYNEQFF
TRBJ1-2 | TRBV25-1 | CASRDTEDYGYTF
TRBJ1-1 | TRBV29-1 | CSGSGEVNTGAFF
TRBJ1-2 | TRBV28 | CASSFPRQGSVDYTF